This is a list of T cell receptor beta chains from one sample in a study of T-cell reconstitution after alpha-beta-depleted transplantation in children. MiXCR was run by TCRdb on the PCR reads, yielding one entry per CDR3 protein. Among 600,000 to 700,000 distinct CDR3 sequences listed, 16% were seen once. The input for sequencing was PBMCs from the stem cell graft donor, taken from the stem cell graft. Source of these receptors: a human donor who donated a stem cell graft to a child with acute myeloid leukemia. Both conserved end residues are trimmed from each CDR3. The D gene is left open where the match is weak.

V: TRBV20-1; D: NA; CDR3: SAPQFGQPNYGYT
V: TRBV6-1; D: NA; CDR3: ASSKGDYNEQF
V: TRBV6-2/TRBV6-3; D: TRBD1; CDR3: ATGQGWNTEAF
V: TRBV7-2; D: NA; CDR3: ASSGHANTGELF
V: TRBV4-3; D: NA; CDR3: ASSQDQGRTEAF
V: TRBV4-3; D: TRBD2; CDR3: ASSQDKAGGPGELF
V: TRBV30; D: NA; CDR3: AWSIGVYEQY
V: TRBV20-1; D: NA; CDR3: SARDMGGPMTEQF
V: TRBV29-1; D: NA; CDR3: SVEDLASTSYEQY
V: TRBV18; D: NA; CDR3: ASSPGLGANEKLF
V: TRBV7-9; D: NA; CDR3: ASSYDAGQPQH
V: TRBV6-2/TRBV6-3; D: NA; CDR3: ASRKAQGPDYEQY
V: TRBV20-1; D: NA; CDR3: SARVFGQGNQPQH
V: TRBV6-2/TRBV6-3; D: NA; CDR3: ASSIPGIGYGYT
V: TRBV15; D: TRBD1; CDR3: ATSRTGKNQPQH
V: TRBV28; D: NA; CDR3: AGGGGNYGYT
V: TRBV30; D: NA; CDR3: AWSSGRRDSPLH
V: TRBV27; D: TRBD2; CDR3: ASSSPSLAGGRHNEQF
V: TRBV20-1; D: NA; CDR3: SAPPRRGPTDTQY
V: TRBV20-1; D: TRBD2; CDR3: CARSGTSGGPYEQF
V: TRBV29-1; D: TRBD1; CDR3: SVLRTGGSTEAF
V: TRBV3-1; D: TRBD2; CDR3: ASSRDGGGQETQY